This T cell receptor (beta chain) was documented in a study of T-cell reconstitution after alpha-beta-depleted transplantation in children. Points from the study as a whole: Alpha-beta T cells about two months after transplant reportedly derived from several hundred expanded graft clones. The main origin of T-cell counts and diversity one year after transplant was newly produced T cells. Surviving thymic progenitors and recipient T cells were the source of high TCRbeta diversity at day 60 in some patients.

On this clonotype itself: Its specificity is not known.

V lost 3 bases to trimming and J lost 6 bases, with 11 bases between them. The length of the CDR3 is 14 residues. Per the germline V gene, CDR1 is KGHSH and CDR2 is LQKENI. The library targeted TCRbeta and was prepared with unique molecular identifiers. TCRdb passed the PCR reads through MiXCR, listing each CDR3 protein once. Among 600,000 to 800,000 distinct CDR3 sequences listed, over 10% were seen once. The gene calls are TRBV18 and TRBJ1-4, with D tentatively TRBD1 (5 bases). The sample in question was PBMCs, obtained before TCRalphabeta/CD19-depleted stem cell transplant. The TCR sequence derives from a girl aged 2-9 years with congenital amegakaryocytic thrombocytopenia, due to receive a stem cell transplant. CDR3 residues: CASSPGRADEKLFF. DNA for the CDR3: TGTGCCAGCTCACCCGGCAGGGCAGATGAAAAACTGTTTTTT.